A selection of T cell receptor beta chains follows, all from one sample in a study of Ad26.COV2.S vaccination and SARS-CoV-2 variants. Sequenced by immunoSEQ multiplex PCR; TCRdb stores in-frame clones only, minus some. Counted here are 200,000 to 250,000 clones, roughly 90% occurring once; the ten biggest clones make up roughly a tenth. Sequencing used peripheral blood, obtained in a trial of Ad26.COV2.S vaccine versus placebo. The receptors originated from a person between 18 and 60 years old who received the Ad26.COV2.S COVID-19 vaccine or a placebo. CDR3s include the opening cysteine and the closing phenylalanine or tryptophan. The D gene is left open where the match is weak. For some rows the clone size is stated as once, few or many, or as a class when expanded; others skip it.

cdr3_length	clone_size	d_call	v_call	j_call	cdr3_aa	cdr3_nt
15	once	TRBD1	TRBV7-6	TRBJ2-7	CASSSTPGGIYEQYF	TGTGCCAGCAGCTCTACTCCAGGGGGCATCTACGAGCAGTACTTC
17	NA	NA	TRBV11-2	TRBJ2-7	CASSFAGRTGSLYEQYF	TGTGCCAGCAGCTTTGCAGGGCGCACAGGGAGTCTCTACGAGCAGTACTTC
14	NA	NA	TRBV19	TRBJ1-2	CASSAEQGRYGYTF	TGTGCCAGTAGTGCAGAACAGGGCCGCTATGGCTACACCTTC
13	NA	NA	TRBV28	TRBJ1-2	CASSYPGTYGYTF	TGTGCCAGCAGTTATCCAGGGACCTATGGCTACACCTTC
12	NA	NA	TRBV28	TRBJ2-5	CASSLSRETQYF	TGTGCCAGCAGTTTGAGCCGGGAGACCCAGTACTTC
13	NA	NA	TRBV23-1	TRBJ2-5	CASLRGARGAQYF	TGCGCCAGCCTACGGGGGGCCAGGGGGGCCCAGTACTTC
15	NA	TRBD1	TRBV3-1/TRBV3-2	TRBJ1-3	CASSPTGLSGNTIYF	TGTGCCAGCAGCCCGACAGGGCTATCTGGAAACACCATATATTTT
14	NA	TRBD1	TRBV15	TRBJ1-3	CATSGDRGLNTIYF	TGTGCCACCAGCGGGGACAGGGGGCTGAACACCATATATTTT
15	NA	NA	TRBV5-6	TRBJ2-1	CASSLGQGAYNEQFF	TGTGCCAGCAGCTTGGGACAAGGGGCCTACAATGAGCAGTTCTTC
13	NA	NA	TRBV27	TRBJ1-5	CASSFGANQPQHF	TGTGCCAGCAGTTTCGGGGCCAATCAGCCCCAGCATTTT
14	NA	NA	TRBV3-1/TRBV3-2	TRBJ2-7	CASSRTTGSYEQYF	TGTGCCAGCAGCCGGACAACAGGGTCATACGAGCAGTACTTC
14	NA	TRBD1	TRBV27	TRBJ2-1	CASSFQGVYNEQFF	TGTGCCAGCAGTTTTCAGGGGGTGTACAATGAGCAGTTCTTC
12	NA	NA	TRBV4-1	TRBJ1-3	CASSQQPNTIYF	TGCGCCAGCAGCCAACAGCCGAACACCATATATTTT